The clone carrying this TCR beta chain was counted only a few times. Its antigen is not identified. Isolation of PBMCs was performed on around 9.8 ml fresh peripheral blood. Regions amplified from RNA transcripts were the TCR beta CDR3 regions. The TCR CDR3 first-round RT-PCR relied on the HTBI primer set. TCRdb analysed the multiplex PCR reads with MiXCR anew, one entry per CDR3 protein. In the table there are about 460,000 distinct CDR3 sequences, 22% of which are singletons. The data derive from a study of T cells in Graves' hyperthyroidism and ophthalmopathy. Study at large: The initial diagnosis was the point when peripheral blood was collected, ahead of any treatment. Study-wide results and limits: Ophthalmopathy, as predicted by the model, came a median about six months after the prediction. Most thyroid clonotypes expanded above 0.001 appeared in blood too.

Germline CDR1 reads SGHTA; CDR2 reads FQGNSA. The CDR3 has 15 amino acids. The V and J ends lost 5 bases and 9 bases respectively, with 17 bases between them. V is TRBV7-2 and J is TRBJ1-6; unclear D gene. This TCR came from a woman aged 65 to 85 with Graves' ophthalmopathy. Sequenced: blood. This chain's CDR3 is CASSIRPQSRSPLHF. The CDR3 coding sequence is TGTGCCAGCAGCATTAGACCCCAATCTCGTTCACCCCTCCACTTT.